This T cell receptor beta chain was identified during a study of CD8+CD57+ T cells in acquired aplastic anemia. This clonotype was detected a few times. A much larger clone differs by one base, so this may be a read error. The CDR3 sequence is 15 residues long. Germline V lookup: CDR1 MGHRA, CDR2 YSYEKL. Researchers used genomic DNA as the template to profile TCR beta VDJ and CDR3. Using its own MiXCR run on the reads, TCRdb lists one record per CDR3 protein. The sample has roughly 240,000 distinct CDR3 sequences, approximately 50% seen once. Patients included in sequencing had previously demonstrated CD8+CD57+ cell expansion by flow cytometry. By the time of blood sampling, patients had still received no therapy.

The chain recombines TRBV4-1 with TRBJ1-4; D gene ambiguous. The sequence was collected from a human donor with aplastic anemia. Sequencing input: sorted CD4+, CD8+, or CD8+CD57+ T cells (not recorded which) from PBMCs. CDR3 DNA: TGTGCCAGCAGCTTGAGACCTCGCTCTGCTGAAGAACTGTTTTTT. It encodes CASSLRPRSAEELFF.